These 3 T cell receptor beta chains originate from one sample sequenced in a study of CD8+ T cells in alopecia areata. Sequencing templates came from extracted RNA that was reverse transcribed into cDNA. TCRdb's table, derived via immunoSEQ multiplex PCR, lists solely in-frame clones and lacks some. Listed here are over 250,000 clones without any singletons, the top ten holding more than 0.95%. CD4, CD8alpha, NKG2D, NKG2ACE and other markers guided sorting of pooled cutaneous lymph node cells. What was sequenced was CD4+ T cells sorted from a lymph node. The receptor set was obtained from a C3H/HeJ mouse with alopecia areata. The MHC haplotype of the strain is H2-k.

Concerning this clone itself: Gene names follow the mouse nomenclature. CDR3 DNA, as far as it was read: TGTGCCAGCGGTGACCCGGGACAGGGTTCCTAT. This sequence encodes CASGDPGQGSY. The CDR3 reads in full as CASGDPGQGSYEQYF. The chain joins TRBV13-2 to TRBJ2-7, with 9 bases that match TRBD1. The CDR3 goes on 4 residues after the read ends, and that part is filled in from the germline J gene. The germline CDR1 and CDR2 sequences are NNHNN and SYGAGS (reference sequence). J gave up 1 base and V 2 bases, and 4 bases lay outside the gene matches. This CDR3 contains 15 residues.

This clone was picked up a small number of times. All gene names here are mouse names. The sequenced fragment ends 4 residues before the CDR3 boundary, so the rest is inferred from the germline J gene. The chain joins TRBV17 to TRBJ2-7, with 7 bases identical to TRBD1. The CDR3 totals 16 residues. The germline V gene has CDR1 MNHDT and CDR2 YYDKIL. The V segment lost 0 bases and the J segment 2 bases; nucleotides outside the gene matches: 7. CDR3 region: CASSRDRFGTAYEQYF. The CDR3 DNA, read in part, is TGTGCTAGCAGTAGAGATCGTTTTGGGACAGCCTAT.

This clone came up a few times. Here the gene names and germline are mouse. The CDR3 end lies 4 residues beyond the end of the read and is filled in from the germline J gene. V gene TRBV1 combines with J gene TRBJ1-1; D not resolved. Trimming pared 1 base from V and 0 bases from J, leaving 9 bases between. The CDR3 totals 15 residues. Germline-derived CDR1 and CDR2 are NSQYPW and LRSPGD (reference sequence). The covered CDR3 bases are TGCACCTGCAGTGCAGCCCCACAGACAAACACA. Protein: CTCSAAPQTNT. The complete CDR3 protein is CTCSAAPQTNTEVFF.